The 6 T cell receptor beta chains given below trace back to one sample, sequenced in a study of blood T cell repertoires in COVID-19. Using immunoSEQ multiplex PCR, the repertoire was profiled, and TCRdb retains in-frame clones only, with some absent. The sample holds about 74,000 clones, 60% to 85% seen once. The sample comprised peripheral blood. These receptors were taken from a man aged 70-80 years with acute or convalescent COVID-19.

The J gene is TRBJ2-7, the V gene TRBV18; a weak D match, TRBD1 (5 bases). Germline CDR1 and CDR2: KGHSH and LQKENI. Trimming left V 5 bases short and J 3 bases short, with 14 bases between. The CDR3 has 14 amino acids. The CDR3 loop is CASSAQGWRYEQYF. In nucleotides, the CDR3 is TGTGCCAGCTCAGCCCAGGGATGGCGCTACGAGCAGTACTTC. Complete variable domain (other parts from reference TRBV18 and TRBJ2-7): NAGVMQNPRHLVRRRGQEARLRCSPMKGHSHVYWYRQLPEEGLKFMVYLQKENIIDESGMPKERFSAEFPKEGPSILRIQQVVRGDSAAYFCASSAQGWRYEQYFGPGTRLTVT.

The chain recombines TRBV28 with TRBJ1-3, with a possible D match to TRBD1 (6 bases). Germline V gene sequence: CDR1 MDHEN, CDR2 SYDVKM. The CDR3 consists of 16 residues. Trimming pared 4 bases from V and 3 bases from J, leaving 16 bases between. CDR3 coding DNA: TGTGCCAGCAGTTCCCCGGGGGGGCCCTTTGGAAACACCATATATTTT. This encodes CASSSPGGPFGNTIYF.

The DNA of the CDR3 is TGTGCCAGCATAGGGGATGGCACCGGGGAGCTGTTTTTT. Its protein product is CASIGDGTGELFF. The J gene is TRBJ2-2, the V gene TRBV2; D perhaps matches TRBD1 (5 bases). The V and J ends lost 7 bases and 4 bases respectively, with 10 bases between them. CDR1 SNHLY and CDR2 FYNNEI come from the germline V gene. CDR3 length: 13 residues. Supplemented by reference TRBV2 and TRBJ2-2, the full variable domain reads EPEVTQTPSHQVTQMGQEVILRCVPISNHLYFYWYRQILGQKVEFLVSFYNNEISEKSEIFDDQFSVERPDGSNFTLKIRSTKLEDSAMYFCASIGDGTGELFFGEGSRLTVL.

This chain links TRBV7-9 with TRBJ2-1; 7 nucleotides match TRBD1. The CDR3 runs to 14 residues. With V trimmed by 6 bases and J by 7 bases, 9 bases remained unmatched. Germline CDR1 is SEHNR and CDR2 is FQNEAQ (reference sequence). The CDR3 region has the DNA TGTGCCAGCAGTCCCGGGACAGTATCTAATGAGCAGTTCTTC. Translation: CASSPGTVSNEQFF. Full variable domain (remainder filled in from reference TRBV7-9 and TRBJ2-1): DTGVSQNPRHKITKRGQNVTFRCDPISEHNRLYWYRQTLGQGPEFLTYFQNEAQLEKSRLLSDRFSAERPKGSFSTLEIQRTEQGDSAMYLCASSPGTVSNEQFFGPGTRLTVL.

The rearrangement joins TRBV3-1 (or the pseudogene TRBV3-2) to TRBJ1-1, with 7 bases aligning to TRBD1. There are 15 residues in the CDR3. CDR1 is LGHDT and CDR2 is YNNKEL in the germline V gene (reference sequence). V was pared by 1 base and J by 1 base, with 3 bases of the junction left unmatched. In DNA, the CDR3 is TGTGCCAGCAGCCAAGCGCCAGGGGGGAACACTGAAGCTTTCTTT. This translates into CASSQAPGGNTEAFF.

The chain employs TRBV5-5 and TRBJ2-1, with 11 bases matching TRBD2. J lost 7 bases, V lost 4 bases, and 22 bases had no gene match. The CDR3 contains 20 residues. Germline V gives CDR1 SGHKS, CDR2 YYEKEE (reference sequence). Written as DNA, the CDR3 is TGTGCCAGCAGCCGGGCCCTACTGCGGGTACTAGCGGGAGATCAGAATGAGCAGTTCTTC. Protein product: CASSRALLRVLAGDQNEQFF.